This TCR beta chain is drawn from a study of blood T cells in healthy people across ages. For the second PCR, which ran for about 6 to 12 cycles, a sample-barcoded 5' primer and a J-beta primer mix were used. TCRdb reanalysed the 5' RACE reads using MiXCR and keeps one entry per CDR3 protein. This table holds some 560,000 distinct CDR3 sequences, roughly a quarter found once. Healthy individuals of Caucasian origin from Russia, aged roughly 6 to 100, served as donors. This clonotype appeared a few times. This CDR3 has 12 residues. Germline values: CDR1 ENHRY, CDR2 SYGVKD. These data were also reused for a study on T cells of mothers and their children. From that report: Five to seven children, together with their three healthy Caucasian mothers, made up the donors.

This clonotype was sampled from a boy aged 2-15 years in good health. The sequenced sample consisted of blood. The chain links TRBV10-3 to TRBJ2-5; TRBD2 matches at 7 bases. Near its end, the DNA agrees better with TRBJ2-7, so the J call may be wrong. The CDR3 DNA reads TGTGCCACCGCACGGGGGGACCACGAGCAGTACTTC. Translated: CATARGDHEQYF.